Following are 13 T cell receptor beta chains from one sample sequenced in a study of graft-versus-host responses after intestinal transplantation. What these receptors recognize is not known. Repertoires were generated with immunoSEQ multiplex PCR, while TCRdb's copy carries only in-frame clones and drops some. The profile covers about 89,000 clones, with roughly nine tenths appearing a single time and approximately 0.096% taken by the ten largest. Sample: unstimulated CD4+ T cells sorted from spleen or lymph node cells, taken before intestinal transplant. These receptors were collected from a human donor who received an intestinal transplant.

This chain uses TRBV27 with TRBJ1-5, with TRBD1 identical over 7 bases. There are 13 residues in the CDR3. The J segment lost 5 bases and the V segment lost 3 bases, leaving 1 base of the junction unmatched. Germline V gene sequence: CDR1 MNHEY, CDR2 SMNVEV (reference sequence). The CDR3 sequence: CASSFDRDQPQHF. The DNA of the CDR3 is TGTGCCAGCAGTTTTGACAGGGATCAGCCCCAGCATTTT.

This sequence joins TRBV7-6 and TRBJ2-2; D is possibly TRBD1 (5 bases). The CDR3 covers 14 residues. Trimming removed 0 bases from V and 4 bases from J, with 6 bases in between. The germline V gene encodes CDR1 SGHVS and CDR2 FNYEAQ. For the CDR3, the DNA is TGTGCCAGCAGCTTAGCTGGGGCCACCGGGGAGCTGTTTTTT. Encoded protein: CASSLAGATGELFF.

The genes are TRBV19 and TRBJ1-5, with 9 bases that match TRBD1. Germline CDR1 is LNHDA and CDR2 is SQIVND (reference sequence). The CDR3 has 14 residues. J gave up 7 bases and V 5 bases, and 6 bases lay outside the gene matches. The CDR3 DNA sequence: TGTGCCAGTAGTCTCGGACAGGGGAAGCAGCCCCAGCATTTT. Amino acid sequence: CASSLGQGKQPQHF.

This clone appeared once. CDR3 residues: CASSVAAGGAYTDTQYF. Here the CDR3 DNA reads TGTGCCAGCAGCGTAGCAGCGGGGGGCGCTTACACAGATACGCAGTATTTT. This chain connects TRBV9 to TRBJ2-3; 9 bases agree with TRBD2. CDR3 length: 17 amino acids. V lost 0 bases and J lost 2; bases outside the gene matches: 7. CDR1 and CDR2 from the germline V gene are SGDLS and YYNGEE.

CDR3 sequence (DNA): TGTGCCAGCAGCCGGACTAGCGGGTCCCAAGAGACCCAGTACTTC. As protein: CASSRTSGSQETQYF. The chain employs TRBV7-2 and TRBJ2-5; 11 nucleotides align to TRBD2. The CDR3 runs 15 residues. The V gene end was trimmed by 5 bases and the J gene end by 1 base; junction bases not matched to a gene: 3. Per germline, CDR1 SGHTA and CDR2 FQGNSA. The entire variable domain, with the rest obtained from reference TRBV7-2 and TRBJ2-5, is as follows: GAGVSQSPSNKVTEKGKDVELRCDPISGHTALYWYRQSLGQGLEFLIYFQGNSAPDKSGLPSDRFSAERTGGSVSTLTIQRTQQEDSAVYLCASSRTSGSQETQYFGPGTRLLVL.

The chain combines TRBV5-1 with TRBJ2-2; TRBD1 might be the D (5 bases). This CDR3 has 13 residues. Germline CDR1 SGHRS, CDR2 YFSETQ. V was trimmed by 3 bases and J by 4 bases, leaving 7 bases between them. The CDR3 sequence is CASSWTITGELFF. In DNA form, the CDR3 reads TGCGCCAGCAGCTGGACAATCACCGGGGAGCTGTTTTTT. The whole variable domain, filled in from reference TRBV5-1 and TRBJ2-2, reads KAGVTQTPRYLIKTRGQQVTLSCSPISGHRSVSWYQQTPGQGLQFLFEYFSETQRNKGNFPGRFSGRQFSNSRSEMNVSTLELGDSALYLCASSWTITGELFFGEGSRLTVL.

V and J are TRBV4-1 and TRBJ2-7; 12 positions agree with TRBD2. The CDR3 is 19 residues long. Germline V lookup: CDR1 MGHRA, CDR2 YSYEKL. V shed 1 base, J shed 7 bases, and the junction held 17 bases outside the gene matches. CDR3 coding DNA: TGCGCCAGCAGCCAAGCCGAGGGGCTAGCGGGGGGGCCCAAGAGGGAGCAGTACTTC. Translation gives CASSQAEGLAGGPKREQYF.

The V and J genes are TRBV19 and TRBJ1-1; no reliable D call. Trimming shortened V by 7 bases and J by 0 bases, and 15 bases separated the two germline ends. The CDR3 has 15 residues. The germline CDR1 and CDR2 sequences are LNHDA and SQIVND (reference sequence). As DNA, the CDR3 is TGTGCCAGTAATGTAGCGGCCGGGGTGAACACTGAAGCTTTCTTT. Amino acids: CASNVAAGVNTEAFF.

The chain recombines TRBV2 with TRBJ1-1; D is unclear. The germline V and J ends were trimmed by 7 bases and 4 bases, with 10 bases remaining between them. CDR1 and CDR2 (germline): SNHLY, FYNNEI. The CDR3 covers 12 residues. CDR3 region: CASKESGTEAFF. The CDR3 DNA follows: TGTGCCAGCAAGGAGAGTGGCACTGAAGCTTTCTTT. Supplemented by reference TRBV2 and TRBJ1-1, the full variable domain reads EPEVTQTPSHQVTQMGQEVILRCVPISNHLYFYWYRQILGQKVEFLVSFYNNEISEKSEIFDDQFSVERPDGSNFTLKIRSTKLEDSAMYFCASKESGTEAFFGQGTRLTVV.

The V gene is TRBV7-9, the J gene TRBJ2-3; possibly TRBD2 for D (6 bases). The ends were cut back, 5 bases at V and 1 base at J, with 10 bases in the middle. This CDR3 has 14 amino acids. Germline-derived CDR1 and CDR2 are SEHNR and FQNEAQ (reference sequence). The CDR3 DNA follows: TGTGCCAGCAGCCACTCTAGCGGCACAGATACGCAGTATTTT. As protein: CASSHSSGTDTQYF.

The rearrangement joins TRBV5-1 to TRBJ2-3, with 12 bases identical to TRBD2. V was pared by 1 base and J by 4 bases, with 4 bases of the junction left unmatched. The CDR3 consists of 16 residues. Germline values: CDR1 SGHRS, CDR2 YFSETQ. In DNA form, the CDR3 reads TGCGCCAGCAGCTTGCGACTAGCGGGGGAAGCAGATACGCAGTATTTT. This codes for CASSLRLAGEADTQYF.

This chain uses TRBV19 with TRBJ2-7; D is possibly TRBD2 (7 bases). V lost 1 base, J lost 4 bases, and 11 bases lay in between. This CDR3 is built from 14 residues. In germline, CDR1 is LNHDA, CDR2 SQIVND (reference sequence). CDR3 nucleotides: TGTGCCAGTAGTATAGCGGGGGGCTCATACGAGCAGTACTTC. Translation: CASSIAGGSYEQYF. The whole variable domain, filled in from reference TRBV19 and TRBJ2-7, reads DGGITQSPKYLFRKEGQNVTLSCEQNLNHDAMYWYRQDPGQGLRLIYYSQIVNDFQKGDIAEGYSVSREKKESFPLTVTSAQKNPTAFYLCASSIAGGSYEQYFGPGTRLTVT.

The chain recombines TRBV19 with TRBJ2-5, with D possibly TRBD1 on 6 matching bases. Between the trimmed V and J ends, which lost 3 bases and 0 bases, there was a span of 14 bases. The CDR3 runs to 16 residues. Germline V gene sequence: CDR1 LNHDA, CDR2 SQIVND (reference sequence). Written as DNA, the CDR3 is TGTGCCAGTAGTATTGGTCAGGGGAGTTACCAAGAGACCCAGTACTTC. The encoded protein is CASSIGQGSYQETQYF.